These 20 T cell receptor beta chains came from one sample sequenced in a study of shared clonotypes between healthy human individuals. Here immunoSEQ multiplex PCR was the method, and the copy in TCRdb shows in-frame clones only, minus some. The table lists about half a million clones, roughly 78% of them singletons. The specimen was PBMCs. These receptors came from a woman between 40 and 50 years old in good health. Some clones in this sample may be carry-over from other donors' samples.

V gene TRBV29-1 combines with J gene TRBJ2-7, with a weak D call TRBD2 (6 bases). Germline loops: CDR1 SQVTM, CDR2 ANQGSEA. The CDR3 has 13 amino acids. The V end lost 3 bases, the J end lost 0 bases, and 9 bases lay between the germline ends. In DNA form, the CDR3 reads TGCAGCGTTGAGGGGGGAGTCTCCTACGAGCAGTACTTC. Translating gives CSVEGGVSYEQYF.

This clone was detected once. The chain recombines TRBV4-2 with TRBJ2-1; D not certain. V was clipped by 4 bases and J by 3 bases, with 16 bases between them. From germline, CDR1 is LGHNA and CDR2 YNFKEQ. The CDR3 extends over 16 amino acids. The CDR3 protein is CASSPVDRVVYNEQFF. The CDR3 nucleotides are TGTGCCAGCAGCCCCGTCGATAGGGTGGTCTACAATGAGCAGTTCTTC.

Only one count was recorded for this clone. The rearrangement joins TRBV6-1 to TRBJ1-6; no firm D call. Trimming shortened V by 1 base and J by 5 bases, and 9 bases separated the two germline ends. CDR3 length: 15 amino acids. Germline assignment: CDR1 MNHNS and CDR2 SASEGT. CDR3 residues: CASSEEDGDNSPLHF. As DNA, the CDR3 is TGTGCCAGCAGTGAAGAGGACGGAGATAATTCACCCCTCCACTTT.

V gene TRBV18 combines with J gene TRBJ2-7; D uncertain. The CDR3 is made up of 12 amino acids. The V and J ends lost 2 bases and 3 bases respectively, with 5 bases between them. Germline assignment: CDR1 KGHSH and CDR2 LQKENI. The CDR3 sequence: CASSPSHYEQYF. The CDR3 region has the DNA TGTGCCAGCTCACCATCGCACTACGAGCAGTACTTC.

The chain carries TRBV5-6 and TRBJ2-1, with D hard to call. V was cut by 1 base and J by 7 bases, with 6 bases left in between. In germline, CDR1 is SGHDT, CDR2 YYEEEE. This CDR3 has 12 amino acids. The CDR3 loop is CASSLLGNEQFF. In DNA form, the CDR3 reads TGTGCCAGCAGCTTGTTGGGAAATGAGCAGTTCTTC.

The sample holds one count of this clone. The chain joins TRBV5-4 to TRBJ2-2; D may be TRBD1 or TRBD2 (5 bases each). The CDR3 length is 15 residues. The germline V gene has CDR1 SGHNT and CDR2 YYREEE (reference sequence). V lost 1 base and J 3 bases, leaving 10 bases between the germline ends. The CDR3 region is CASSLFGADTGELFF. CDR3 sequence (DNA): TGTGCCAGCAGCTTGTTCGGGGCCGACACCGGGGAGCTGTTTTTT.

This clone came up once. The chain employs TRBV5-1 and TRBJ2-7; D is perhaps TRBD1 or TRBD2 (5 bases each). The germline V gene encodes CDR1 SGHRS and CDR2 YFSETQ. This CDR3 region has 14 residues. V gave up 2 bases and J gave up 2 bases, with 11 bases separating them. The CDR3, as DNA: TGCGCCAGCAGCTTTTCCGGGGCTACCTACGAGCAGTACTTC. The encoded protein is CASSFSGATYEQYF. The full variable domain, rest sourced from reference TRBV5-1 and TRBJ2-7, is KAGVTQTPRYLIKTRGQQVTLSCSPISGHRSVSWYQQTPGQGLQFLFEYFSETQRNKGNFPGRFSGRQFSNSRSEMNVSTLELGDSALYLCASSFSGATYEQYFGPGTRLTVT.

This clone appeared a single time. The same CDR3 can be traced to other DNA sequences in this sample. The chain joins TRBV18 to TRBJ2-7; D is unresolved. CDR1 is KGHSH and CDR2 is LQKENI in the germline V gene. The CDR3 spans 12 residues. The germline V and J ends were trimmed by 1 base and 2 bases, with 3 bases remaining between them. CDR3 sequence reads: CASSPLPYEQYF. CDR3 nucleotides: TGTGCCAGCTCACCACTCCCCTACGAGCAGTACTTC. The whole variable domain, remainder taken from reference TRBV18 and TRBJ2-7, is NAGVMQNPRHLVRRRGQEARLRCSPMKGHSHVYWYRQLPEEGLKFMVYLQKENIIDESGMPKERFSAEFPKEGPSILRIQQVVRGDSAAYFCASSPLPYEQYFGPGTRLTVT.

Here the CDR3 reads CASSQAHNEQFF. The DNA of the CDR3 is TGCGCCAGCAGCCAAGCCCACAATGAGCAGTTCTTC. V usage is TRBV4-3 and J usage is TRBJ2-1; D unclear. This CDR3 spans 12 amino acids. Germline V gene data show CDR1 as LGHNA and CDR2 as YSLEER. V was trimmed by 1 base and J by 5 bases, leaving 3 bases between them.

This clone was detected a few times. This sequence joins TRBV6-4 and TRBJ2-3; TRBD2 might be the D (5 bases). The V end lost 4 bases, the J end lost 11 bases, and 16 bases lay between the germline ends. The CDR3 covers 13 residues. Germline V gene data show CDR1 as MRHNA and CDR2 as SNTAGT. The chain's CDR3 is CASSGNSEGEQYF. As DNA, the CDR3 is TGTGCCAGCAGTGGGAATTCAGAGGGAGAGCAGTATTTT.

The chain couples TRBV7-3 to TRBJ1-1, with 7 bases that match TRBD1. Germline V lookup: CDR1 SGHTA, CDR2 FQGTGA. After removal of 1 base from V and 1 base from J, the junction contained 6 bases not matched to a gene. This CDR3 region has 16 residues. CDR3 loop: CASSLSSNRGNTEAFF. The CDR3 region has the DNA TGTGCCAGCAGCTTAAGCAGTAACAGGGGGAACACTGAAGCTTTCTTT.

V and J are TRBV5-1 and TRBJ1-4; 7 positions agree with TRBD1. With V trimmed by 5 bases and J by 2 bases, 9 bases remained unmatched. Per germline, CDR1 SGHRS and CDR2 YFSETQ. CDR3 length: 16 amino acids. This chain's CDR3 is CASSRGARGTNEKLFF. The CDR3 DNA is TGCGCCAGCAGTCGCGGAGCCAGGGGGACTAATGAAAAACTGTTTTTT.

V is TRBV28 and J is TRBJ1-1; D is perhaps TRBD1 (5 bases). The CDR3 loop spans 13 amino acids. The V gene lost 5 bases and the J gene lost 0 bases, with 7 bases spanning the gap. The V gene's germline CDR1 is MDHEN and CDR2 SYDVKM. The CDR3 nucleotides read TGTGCCAGCAGTCCGACAGTGAACACTGAAGCTTTCTTT. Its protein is CASSPTVNTEAFF.

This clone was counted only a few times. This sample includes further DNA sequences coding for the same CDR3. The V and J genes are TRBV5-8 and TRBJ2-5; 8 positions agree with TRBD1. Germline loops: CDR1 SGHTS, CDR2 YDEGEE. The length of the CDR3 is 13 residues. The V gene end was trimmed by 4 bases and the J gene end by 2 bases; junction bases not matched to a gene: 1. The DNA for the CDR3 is TGTGCCAGCAGCAGGGACAGGCAAGAGACCCAGTACTTC. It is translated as CASSRDRQETQYF.

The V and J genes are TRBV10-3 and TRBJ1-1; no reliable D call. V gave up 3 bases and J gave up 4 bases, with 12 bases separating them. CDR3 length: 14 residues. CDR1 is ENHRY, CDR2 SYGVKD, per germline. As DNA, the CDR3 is TGTGCCATCAGTGACAGTCCCCGAGTCACTGAAGCTTTCTTT. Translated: CAISDSPRVTEAFF.

The CDR3 DNA is TGTGCCAGCAGCTTAGGTTCCAATCGGGACACTGAAGCTTTCTTT. Its translation is CASSLGSNRDTEAFF. V usage is TRBV7-6 and J usage is TRBJ1-1, with unresolved D. V was cut by 1 base and J by 3 bases, with 12 bases left in between. The CDR3 totals 15 residues. The germline gives CDR1 SGHVS, CDR2 FNYEAQ.

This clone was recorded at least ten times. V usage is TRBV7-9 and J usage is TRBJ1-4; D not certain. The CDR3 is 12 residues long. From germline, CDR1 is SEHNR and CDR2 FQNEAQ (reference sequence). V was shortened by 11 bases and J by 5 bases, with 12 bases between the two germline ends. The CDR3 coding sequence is TGTGCCTGCCAGACGAGGAATGAAAAACTGTTTTTT. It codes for CACQTRNEKLFF.

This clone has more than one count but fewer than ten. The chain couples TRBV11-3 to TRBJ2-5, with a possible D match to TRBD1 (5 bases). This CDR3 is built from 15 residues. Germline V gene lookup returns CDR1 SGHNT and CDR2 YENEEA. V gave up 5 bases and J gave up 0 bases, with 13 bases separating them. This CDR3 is CASSPAQGNQETQYF. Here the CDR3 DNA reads TGTGCCAGCAGCCCAGCCCAGGGAAACCAAGAGACCCAGTACTTC.

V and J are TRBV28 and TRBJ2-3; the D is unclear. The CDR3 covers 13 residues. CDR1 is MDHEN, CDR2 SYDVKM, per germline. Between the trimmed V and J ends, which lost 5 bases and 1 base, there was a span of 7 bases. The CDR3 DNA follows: TGTGCCAGCAGTCCCCCCGGCACAGATACGCAGTATTTT. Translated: CASSPPGTDTQYF.

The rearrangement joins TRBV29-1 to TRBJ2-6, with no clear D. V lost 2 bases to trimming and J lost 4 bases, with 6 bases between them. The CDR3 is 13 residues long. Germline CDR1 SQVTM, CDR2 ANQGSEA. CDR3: CSVEFSGANVLTF. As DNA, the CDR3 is TGCAGCGTTGAATTCTCCGGGGCCAACGTCCTGACTTTC.